A single sample is the source of the 26 T cell receptor beta chains below, sequenced in a study of T cells in Graves' hyperthyroidism and ophthalmopathy. Amplification of TCR beta CDR3 regions used RNA as the template. During a first-round RT-PCR of the TCR CDR3, the HTBI primer set was used. TCRdb itself ran the multiplex PCR reads through MiXCR, one entry per CDR3 protein. The table has around 110,000 distinct CDR3 sequences, approximately 15% seen once. The sequenced material came from blood. The receptors derive from a woman between 45 and 60 years old with Graves' hyperthyroidism.

This clonotype was seen once. The chain uses TRBV12-3 or TRBV12-4 and TRBJ1-4; no firm D call. With 7 bases removed from V and 4 bases from J, the gap between germline ends came to 19 bases. The CDR3 has 16 amino acids. Here the CDR3 reads CASTRGRLGINEKLFF. The CDR3 DNA is TGTGCCAGCACCCGAGGCCGGCTAGGGATTAATGAAAAACTGTTTTTT.

Points on this clonotype: The junction departs from germline at one end; a sequencing error may be responsible. The chain couples TRBV13 to TRBJ2-4; D is ambiguous. CDR3 size: 13 residues. CDR1 is PRHDT and CDR2 is FYEKMQ in the germline V gene (reference sequence). CDR3 residues: CAISLSSENIQYF. CDR3 nucleotide sequence: TGTGCCATCAGCTTAAGTTCGGAAAACATTCAGTACTTC.

This clonotype was counted ten times or more. The rearrangement joins TRBV20-1 to TRBJ2-1; a weak D match, TRBD2 (5 bases). The V gene lost 3 bases and the J gene lost 10 bases, with 13 bases spanning the gap. The CDR3 extends over 12 amino acids. CDR1 and CDR2 from the germline V gene are DFQATT and SNEGSKA (reference sequence). CDR3 sequence: CSASGGGIEQFF. The CDR3 nucleotides are TGCAGTGCTAGTGGCGGAGGCATAGAGCAGTTCTTC.

In its sample, this clonotype was seen many times. This chain uses TRBV2 with TRBJ1-1; TRBD1 matches at 9 bases. The CDR3 is 14 amino acids. In germline, CDR1 is SNHLY, CDR2 FYNNEI. The V gene end was trimmed by 7 bases and the J gene end by 0 bases; junction bases not matched to a gene: 3. CDR3 sequence: CASKDRGMNTEAFF. Written as DNA, the CDR3 is TGTGCCAGCAAAGACAGGGGGATGAACACTGAAGCTTTCTTT.

Turning to this clonotype: Likely a read error: the CDR3 ends without its conserved phenylalanine or tryptophan. This sequence joins TRBV5-1 and TRBJ1-1; D unclear. V lost 0 bases to trimming and J lost 6 bases, with 9 bases between them. This CDR3 contains 13 residues. Germline CDR1 is SGHRS and CDR2 is YFSETQ. DNA for the CDR3: TGCGCCAGCAGCTTGGAGGATAGGGCTGAAGCTTTCCTT. Its translation: CASSLEDRAEAFL.

This clonotype occurred many times. The chain recombines TRBV12-3 or TRBV12-4 with TRBJ1-2, with D possibly TRBD1 on 5 matching bases. Deletions cut 1 base from V and 3 bases from J, with 12 bases between. This CDR3 spans 15 amino acids. This CDR3 is CASSLGQGLDYGYTF. CDR3 bases: TGTGCCAGCAGTTTAGGGCAGGGACTCGACTATGGCTACACCTTC.

This clonotype was recorded many times. The rearrangement uses TRBV20-1 and TRBJ2-2; 9 nucleotides match TRBD1. The CDR3 runs to 15 residues. Germline values: CDR1 DFQATT, CDR2 SNEGSKA (reference sequence). With V trimmed by 7 bases and J by 8 bases, 14 bases remained unmatched. CDR3 DNA sequence: TGCAGTGTCGGTGTTCGGGACAGGGCTTTGGGGGAGCTGTTTTTT. This encodes CSVGVRDRALGELFF.

Details on this clonotype: This may stem from a read error, because a much larger clone lies one nucleotide away. The rearrangement uses TRBV20-1 and TRBJ2-3, with 7 nucleotides matching TRBD2. This CDR3 has 17 residues. With V trimmed by 0 bases and J by 6 bases, 15 bases remained unmatched. The V gene's germline CDR1 is DFQATT and CDR2 SNEGSKA (reference sequence). The CDR3 loop is CSAREALFSGEMDTQYF. DNA for the CDR3: TGCAGTGCTAGAGAGGCTTTGTTCAGCGGGGAAATGGATACGCAGTATTTT.

This clonotype appeared a few times. One end of the junction does not line up with germline, which may come from a read error. The chain carries TRBV12-5 and TRBJ2-2; D possibly corresponds to TRBD1 (6 bases). The germline V gene encodes CDR1 LGHNT and CDR2 FRNRAP. This CDR3 has 13 residues. This chain's CDR3 is CASGHRVTGELLF. DNA for the CDR3: TGTGCTAGTGGGCACAGGGTAACCGGGGAGCTGCTTTTT.

In its sample, this clonotype was seen many times. The rearrangement links TRBV11-2 to TRBJ2-3; the D gene is possibly TRBD2 (6 bases). The CDR3 spans 15 residues. The germline V gene encodes CDR1 SGHAT and CDR2 FQNNGV. Trimming left V 3 bases short and J 0 bases short, with 10 bases between. The DNA for the CDR3 is TGTGCCAGCAGCTTCGTCGGGGGAAGCACAGATACGCAGTATTTT. Encoded protein: CASSFVGGSTDTQYF.

On this clonotype: A much larger clonotype is one base distant, so this may be a read error. The rearrangement joins TRBV7-3 to TRBJ2-4; TRBD1 agrees at 9 bases. This CDR3 region has 14 residues. The germline CDR1 and CDR2 sequences are SGHTA and FQGTGA. After removal of 5 bases from V and 11 bases from J, the junction contained 10 bases not matched to a gene. CDR3 residues: CASSATGGADVQYF. The CDR3 nucleotides are TGTGCCAGCAGCGCAACAGGGGGCGCGGACGTTCAGTACTTC.

This clonotype was detected many times. The chain joins TRBV12-3 or TRBV12-4 to TRBJ1-6; no definite D call. V lost 4 bases and J lost 4, with 5 bases in between. The CDR3 is made up of 13 amino acids. The CDR3 nucleotides read TGTGCCAGCAGTTCAGTATATAATTCACCCCTCCACTTT. Translation: CASSSVYNSPLHF.

This clonotype was observed many times. The rearrangement links TRBV7-2 to TRBJ1-5; D is uncertain. V gave up 1 base and J gave up 2 bases, with 9 bases separating them. Germline V gene sequence: CDR1 SGHTA, CDR2 FQGNSA. The CDR3 sequence is 15 residues long. For the CDR3, the DNA is TGTGCCAGCAGCTTAGGGATCCCAGGCAATCAGCCCCAGCATTTT. It translates to CASSLGIPGNQPQHF.

This clonotype occurred many times. The chain has TRBV20-1 and TRBJ2-1; 8 nucleotides agree with TRBD2. J gave up 1 base and V 0 bases, and 5 bases lay outside the gene matches. The CDR3 runs to 16 residues. Germline lookup yields CDR1 DFQATT and CDR2 SNEGSKA (reference sequence). DNA for the CDR3: TGCAGTGCTAGAGATCTCGCGGGAGGTTCCTACAATGAGCAGTTCTTC. As protein: CSARDLAGGSYNEQFF.

This clonotype was seen at least ten times. The CDR3 sequence: CASSSGPGQEQFF. The CDR3 DNA reads as TGTGCCAGCAGCTCGGGCCCCGGCCAAGAGCAGTTCTTC. The chain links TRBV7-9 to TRBJ2-1, with D unresolved. The V gene lost 4 bases and the J gene lost 10 bases, with 14 bases spanning the gap. The CDR3 sequence is 13 residues long. The germline gives CDR1 SEHNR, CDR2 FQNEAQ (reference sequence).

CDR3 protein: CSARVRADTQYF. In DNA form, the CDR3 reads TGCAGTGCTAGGGTGAGAGCAGATACGCAGTATTTT. V usage is TRBV20-1 and J usage is TRBJ2-3; D not resolved. The CDR3 is made up of 12 amino acids. Germline CDR1 is DFQATT and CDR2 is SNEGSKA (reference sequence). V lost 3 bases to trimming and J lost 4 bases, with 8 bases between them.

This clonotype was detected ten times or more. V is TRBV7-8 and J is TRBJ1-5; the D gene is possibly TRBD1 (6 bases). CDR1 is SGHVS and CDR2 is FQNEAQ in the germline V gene. The length of the CDR3 is 14 residues. The V end lost 4 bases, the J end lost 4 bases, and 11 bases lay between the germline ends. The CDR3 region is CASSSHQGNQPQHF. The CDR3 nucleotides are TGTGCCAGCAGCTCTCATCAGGGGAATCAGCCCCAGCATTTT.

The chain employs TRBV19 and TRBJ2-4, with TRBD1 matching over 9 bases. J lost 4 bases, V lost 1 base, and 2 bases had no gene match. The CDR3 spans 15 residues. Germline-derived CDR1 and CDR2 are LNHDA and SQIVND (reference sequence). The CDR3 here is CASSIVDRGKNIQYF. CDR3 sequence (DNA): TGTGCCAGTAGTATAGTAGACAGGGGGAAAAACATTCAGTACTTC.

This clonotype has at least ten counts. The chain is built from TRBV5-5 and TRBJ1-2; TRBD1 aligns across 7 bases. In germline, CDR1 is SGHKS, CDR2 YYEKEE (reference sequence). Trimming removed 4 bases from V and 2 bases from J; junction bases left unmatched: 5. This CDR3 is built from 14 residues. Written as DNA, the CDR3 is TGTGCCAGCAGCGTCACAGGGGTGAACTATGGCTACACCTTC. Translated: CASSVTGVNYGYTF.

At least ten counts were recorded for this clonotype. The chain carries TRBV12-3 or TRBV12-4 and TRBJ1-5; D remains unclear. Trimming took 5 bases from V and 10 from J, leaving 15 bases between them. CDR3 length: 13 residues. CDR3 residues: CASSPTTLRPQHF. CDR3 DNA sequence: TGTGCCAGCAGTCCTACTACTCTTCGTCCCCAGCATTTT.

The sample holds many counts of this clonotype. This sequence joins TRBV12-3 or TRBV12-4 and TRBJ2-1; D might be TRBD2 (6 bases). V was trimmed by 2 bases and J by 7 bases, leaving 15 bases between them. The CDR3 length is 15 residues. The chain's CDR3 is CASSLRLGTENEQFF. CDR3 DNA: TGTGCCAGCAGTTTACGGCTAGGGACTGAGAATGAGCAGTTCTTC.

This clonotype was counted a few times. The V call is TRBV5-4, the J call TRBJ2-1; weak D call: TRBD2 (5 bases). Trimming cost V 0 bases and J 0 bases, with 19 bases left between them. The V gene's germline CDR1 is SGHNT and CDR2 YYREEE (reference sequence). This CDR3 has 19 residues. In nucleotides, the CDR3 is TGTGCCAGCAGCTTGGCACTAGTTTCAGTGAAGAGCTCCTACAATGAGCAGTTCTTC. It specifies CASSLALVSVKSSYNEQFF. The full variable domain, completed using reference TRBV5-4 and TRBJ2-1, is ETGVTQSPTHLIKTRGQQVTLRCSSQSGHNTVSWYQQALGQGPQFIFQYYREEENGRGNFPPRFSGLQFPNYSSELNVNALELDDSALYLCASSLALVSVKSSYNEQFFGPGTRLTVL.

This clonotype was seen many times. This chain joins TRBV19 and TRBJ2-1; 7 bases map to TRBD2. Germline V gene data show CDR1 as LNHDA and CDR2 as SQIVND (reference sequence). The CDR3 spans 13 residues. Trimming cost V 4 bases and J 3 bases; bases outside gene matches: 0. The CDR3 here is CASSSGSYNEQFF. The CDR3 DNA reads TGTGCCAGTAGTAGCGGGAGCTACAATGAGCAGTTCTTC.

At least ten counts were recorded for this clonotype. V gene TRBV27 combines with J gene TRBJ2-5; possibly TRBD2 for D (5 bases). The CDR3 spans 13 residues. V lost 2 bases, J lost 5 bases, and 9 bases lay in between. The germline V gene has CDR1 MNHEY and CDR2 SMNVEV (reference sequence). CDR3 coding DNA: TGTGCCAGCAGTTTAAGCGGTGGTGAGACCCAGTACTTC. Its protein product is CASSLSGGETQYF.

A remark on this clonotype: A much more abundant neighbour one base away suggests this may be a read error. J is TRBJ2-7 and V is TRBV7-2, with 9 bases fitting TRBD2. Germline CDR1 reads SGHTA; CDR2 reads FQGNSA. There are 14 residues in the CDR3. The junction had 3 bases not matched to a gene; V was cut back by 5 bases and J by 1 base. The CDR3 spells CASSAGLASYEQYF. In DNA, the CDR3 is TGTGCCAGCAGCGCGGGACTAGCATCCTACGAGCAGTACTTC.

This chain links TRBV3-1 with TRBJ1-2; perhaps TRBD1 as D (5 bases). V was trimmed by 3 bases and J by 6 bases, leaving 11 bases between them. In germline, CDR1 is LGHDT, CDR2 YNNKEL (reference sequence). CDR3 length: 13 amino acids. The CDR3 loop reads CASSHSGTDGYTF. CDR3 sequence (DNA): TGTGCCAGCAGCCACTCCGGGACCGATGGCTACACCTTC.